This T cell receptor beta chain was profiled in a study of Graves' ophthalmopathy and Graves' hyperthyroidism. At least ten counts were recorded for this clonotype. Germline V gene data show CDR1 as LGHNA and CDR2 as YNFKEQ. V lost 6 bases, J lost 0 bases, and 10 bases stayed unmatched. The CDR3 has 18 amino acids. Amplified material comprised TCR beta CDR3 regions derived from RNA transcripts. First-round RT-PCR used HTBI primers; second-round multiplex PCR followed. One entry per CDR3 protein results from TCRdb running MiXCR on the multiplex PCR reads. The data contain about 200,000 distinct CDR3 sequences, about 32% of them singletons.

Sequenced material: peripheral blood. The rearrangement links TRBV4-2 to TRBJ2-2; the match to TRBD2 covers 10 bases. This clonotype was sampled from a man aged 50-59 years with Graves' ophthalmopathy. The CDR3 DNA sequence: TGTGCCAGCAGTCACATAAAAACTAGCGGGGCGAACACCGGGGAGCTGTTTTTT. Protein: CASSHIKTSGANTGELFF.